The entry below gives a single T cell receptor (beta chain) sequence along with its context. What it recognizes is unknown. The data originate from a study of cytomegalovirus exposure and HLA in healthy donors. Across the study: There were approximately 400 genotyped donors. Of these, 81% fell in the genetic ancestry cluster associated with self-reported Caucasian donors.

J gave up 6 bases and V 3 bases, and 5 bases lay outside the gene matches. From germline, CDR1 is KGHSH and CDR2 LQKENI. The CDR3 spans 15 residues. Study-level points and caveats: There were some public TCRs occurring in many donors, but most TCR sequences were rare.

PCR involved 60 Vbeta and 13 Jbeta primers. The data were produced by immunoSEQ multiplex PCR, yet TCRdb's version contains in-frame clones alone and is incomplete. Of some 120,000 clones in the sample, about two thirds were seen once. The J gene is TRBJ2-7, the V gene TRBV18; 13 bases align to TRBD2. The TCR sequence derives from a man younger than 40 in good health and CMV-seronegative. Sequenced input: PBMCs. The DNA of the CDR3 is TGTGCCAGCTCACCGGGACTAGCGGGGAGCCGCGAGCAGTACTTC. Translation gives CASSPGLAGSREQYF.